This T cell receptor beta chain originates from a study of regulatory T cells in long-lasting Graves disease. Whole-study results and caveats: Among the persistent patients, 2,741 public clonotypes were shared, more than the 850 to 1,000 shared among new patients.

Indicated time point: persistent/refractory GD, antithyroid drugs over 5 years with positive TRAb. Generation of the TCR library employed RNA extracted from PBMCs. This clonotype has more than one count but fewer than ten. Antigen: not known. For TCR beta, libraries came from iRepertoire HTBI primers and Arm-PCR of CDR3 regions. TCRdb reanalysed the multiplex PCR reads using MiXCR and keeps one entry per CDR3 protein. Of about half a million distinct CDR3 sequences listed, approximately 23% were seen once; the top ten hold roughly 13%. CDR3 length: 13 residues. Deletions cut 0 bases from V and 8 bases from J, with 11 bases between. CDR1 and CDR2 from the germline V gene are SGHNT and YYREEE (reference sequence).

This receptor was identified in a female donor with Graves disease. This chain links TRBV5-4 with TRBJ1-1; no firm D call. This specimen consisted of peripheral blood mononuclear cells (PBMCs), obtained when the disease was refractory, from a patient treated with antithyroid drugs. The CDR3 loop reads CASSLVIGHEAFF. The DNA of the CDR3 is TGTGCCAGCAGCTTGGTGATAGGGCACGAAGCTTTCTTT.